This entry features one T cell receptor beta chain sequence. The antigen is unknown. The source of the sample is a study of response to subunit inactivated influenza vaccine. TCRdb re-called the RT-PCR reads through MiXCR, storing one row per CDR3 protein. The data show 150,000 or so distinct CDR3 sequences, with 9.5% to 12% seen just once and roughly 36% held by the top ten. The ends were cut back, 5 bases at V and 3 bases at J, with 14 bases in the middle. The CDR3 has 14 amino acids. Germline assignment: CDR1 MNHEY and CDR2 SVGEGT. Study conclusions and caveats: The authors put forward the suggestion that each seasonal influenza vaccination may bring in only a limited number of new T cells.

This sequence joins TRBV6-2 or TRBV6-3 and TRBJ2-7; maybe TRBD1 (6 bases). This TCR was recovered from a man aged 50 to 69 who received an inactivated influenza vaccine. Specimen: CD8+ T cells sorted from PBMCs, collected roughly 24 months after vaccination. CDR3 amino acids: CASSPGTSLYEQYF. CDR3 nucleotide sequence: TGTGCCAGCAGTCCCGGGACATCCCTCTACGAGCAGTACTTC.